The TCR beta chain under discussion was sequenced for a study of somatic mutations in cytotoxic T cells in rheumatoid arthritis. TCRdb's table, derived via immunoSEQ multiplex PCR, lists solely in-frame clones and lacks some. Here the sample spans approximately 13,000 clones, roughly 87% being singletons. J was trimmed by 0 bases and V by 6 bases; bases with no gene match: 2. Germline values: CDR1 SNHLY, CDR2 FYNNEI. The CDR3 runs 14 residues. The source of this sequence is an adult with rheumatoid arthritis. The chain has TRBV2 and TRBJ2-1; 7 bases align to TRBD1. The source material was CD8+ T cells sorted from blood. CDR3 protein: CASRGDSSYNEQFF. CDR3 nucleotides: TGTGCCAGCAGGGGGGACAGCTCCTACAATGAGCAGTTCTTC.